The 15 T cell receptor beta chains listed next were all sequenced from one sample in a study of immune evolution from preneoplasia to lung adenocarcinoma. Profiling relied on immunoSEQ multiplex PCR, and the TCRdb table lists in-frame clones only, not all of them. The sample shows roughly 21,000 clones, around three quarters of them seen only once. The source material was FFPE invasive lung adenocarcinoma tissue. These receptors were taken from a person between 55 and 69 years old with lung adenocarcinoma.

This chain uses TRBV5-4 with TRBJ2-7, with no clear D. The length of the CDR3 is 15 residues. Trimming cost V 3 bases and J 0 bases, with 13 bases left between them. CDR1 and CDR2 (germline): SGHNT, YYREEE (reference sequence). CDR3 nucleotides: TGTGCCAGCAGCTCGACGGACGGAAGCTCCTACGAGCAGTACTTC. This codes for CASSSTDGSSYEQYF.

This chain joins TRBV7-9 and TRBJ1-1; D is undetermined. Trimming removed 6 bases at V and 3 bases at J, with 8 bases between. Germline CDR1 SEHNR, CDR2 FQNEAQ (reference sequence). The CDR3 loop spans 12 amino acids. CDR3 protein: CASSFMDTEAFF. CDR3 nucleotides: TGTGCCAGCAGTTTTATGGACACTGAAGCTTTCTTT.

This clone is categorized as medium-sized (0.01 to 0.1%). The J gene is TRBJ1-4, the V gene TRBV4-1; TRBD1 might be the D (5 bases). The CDR3 is 16 amino acids. Trimming pared 0 bases from V and 3 bases from J, leaving 11 bases between. Per germline, CDR1 MGHRA and CDR2 YSYEKL. CDR3 in DNA: TGCGCCAGCAGCCAAGATGGTAGGGGACCTAATGAAAAACTGTTTTTT. As protein: CASSQDGRGPNEKLFF.

The CDR3 sequence: CASNFYRGTDSNQPQHF. As DNA, the CDR3 is TGTGCCAGCAATTTCTACCGAGGGACAGATAGCAATCAGCCCCAGCATTTT. This chain links TRBV5-4 with TRBJ1-5; the match to TRBD1 covers 7 bases. From germline, CDR1 is SGHNT and CDR2 YYREEE (reference sequence). This CDR3 has 17 residues. V lost 6 bases and J lost 0; bases outside the gene matches: 12.

This chain uses TRBV28 with TRBJ2-5, with 11 positions matching TRBD1. In germline, CDR1 is MDHEN, CDR2 SYDVKM. Germline trimming cut 6 bases from V and 4 bases from J; bases unmatched to any gene: 10. The CDR3 consists of 16 residues. DNA for the CDR3: TGTGCCAGCAGCTACCAGGGACAGGGGGGGTCAGAGACCCAGTACTTC. It yields the protein CASSYQGQGGSETQYF.

There are a few counts of this clone. The chain carries TRBV5-1 and TRBJ2-7; D not resolved. With 1 base removed from V and 1 base from J, the gap between germline ends came to 18 bases. The V gene's germline CDR1 is SGHRS and CDR2 YFSETQ. This CDR3 has 17 amino acids. CDR3 in DNA: TGCGCCAGCAGCTTGCCTTCCGACGGCAGGTGGTCCTACGAGCAGTACTTC. Amino acid sequence: CASSLPSDGRWSYEQYF.

The chain links TRBV6-1 to TRBJ2-7; no clear D gene. This CDR3 contains 11 residues. V was trimmed by 0 bases and J by 5 bases, leaving 2 bases between them. CDR1 and CDR2 from the germline V gene are MNHNS and SASEGT. The CDR3 is CASSEAHEQYF. In DNA form, the CDR3 reads TGTGCCAGCAGTGAAGCGCACGAGCAGTACTTC.

The DNA of the CDR3 is TGTGCCAGCAGCTTGGAGGGCCATGGAGGGGCTTTCTTT. Translating it yields CASSLEGHGGAFF. This chain uses TRBV7-2 with TRBJ1-1, with D hard to call. CDR1 and CDR2 from the germline V gene are SGHTA and FQGNSA. The V and J ends lost 3 bases and 11 bases respectively, with 16 bases between them. The CDR3 loop spans 13 amino acids.

In this sample, this clone is large. The chain uses TRBV11-1 and TRBJ2-7, with D maybe TRBD1 (5 bases). Between the trimmed V and J ends, which lost 6 bases and 2 bases, there was a span of 17 bases. The length of the CDR3 is 15 residues. Germline assignment: CDR1 SGHAT and CDR2 FQDESV (reference sequence). CDR3 sequence: CASRLTPDSPYEQYF. Written as DNA, the CDR3 is TGTGCCAGCAGATTAACACCCGACAGTCCCTACGAGCAGTACTTC.

The chain combines TRBV9 with TRBJ1-1, with 7 bases lining up with TRBD1. V gave up 5 bases and J gave up 7 bases; unmatched junction bases: 2. Per the germline V gene, CDR1 is SGDLS and CDR2 is YYNGEE. The CDR3 consists of 11 residues. The CDR3 nucleotides are TGTGCCAGCAGGGGGGACAGTGAAGCTTTCTTT. Amino acid sequence: CASRGDSEAFF.

This rearrangement joins TRBV7-2 to TRBJ2-1; D call uncertain. The CDR3 runs to 14 residues. CDR1 is SGHTA, CDR2 FQGNSA, per germline. Trimming removed 5 bases from V and 4 bases from J, with 12 bases in between. The CDR3 sequence is CASSPGERYNEQFF. CDR3 bases: TGTGCCAGCAGCCCCGGAGAACGTTACAATGAGCAGTTCTTC.

The J gene is TRBJ2-1, the V gene TRBV6-4; possibly TRBD2 for D (6 bases). Germline V lookup: CDR1 MRHNA, CDR2 SNTAGT. V lost 0 bases and J lost 10, with 13 bases in between. This CDR3 contains 14 residues. The CDR3 protein is CASSDSSSSGEQFF. CDR3 nucleotide sequence: TGTGCCAGCAGTGACTCGAGCTCAAGCGGGGAGCAGTTCTTC.

V gene TRBV27 combines with J gene TRBJ2-1; 11 nucleotides match TRBD1. The J segment lost 7 bases and the V segment lost 10 bases, leaving 6 bases of the junction unmatched. Germline V lookup: CDR1 MNHEY, CDR2 SMNVEV (reference sequence). The CDR3 spans 13 residues. The CDR3 sequence is CATRDRGWNEQFF. The CDR3 coding sequence is TGTGCCACCCGGGACAGGGGGTGGAATGAGCAGTTCTTC.

The chain is built from TRBV5-8 and TRBJ1-2; D gene unclear. Germline assignment: CDR1 SGHTS and CDR2 YDEGEE. With 5 bases removed from V and 2 bases from J, the gap between germline ends came to 4 bases. This CDR3 has 11 amino acids. This CDR3 reads CASRPNYGYTF. For the CDR3, the DNA is TGTGCCAGCAGGCCAAACTATGGCTACACCTTC. Full variable domain (rest looked up from reference TRBV5-8 and TRBJ1-2): EAGVTQSPTHLIKTRGQQATLRCSPISGHTSVYWYQQALGLGLQFLLWYDEGEERNRGNFPPRFSGRQFPNYSSELNVNALELEDSALYLCASRPNYGYTFGSGTRLTVV.

The chain couples TRBV7-9 to TRBJ1-2, with TRBD1 as a possible D gene (5 bases). V lost 1 base and J 7 bases, leaving 16 bases between the germline ends. The CDR3 loop spans 15 amino acids. Germline assignment: CDR1 SEHNR and CDR2 FQNEAQ (reference sequence). The CDR3 loop is CASSLEPGTTSGYTF. CDR3 nucleotides: TGTGCCAGCAGCTTAGAACCAGGGACCACGAGTGGCTACACCTTC.